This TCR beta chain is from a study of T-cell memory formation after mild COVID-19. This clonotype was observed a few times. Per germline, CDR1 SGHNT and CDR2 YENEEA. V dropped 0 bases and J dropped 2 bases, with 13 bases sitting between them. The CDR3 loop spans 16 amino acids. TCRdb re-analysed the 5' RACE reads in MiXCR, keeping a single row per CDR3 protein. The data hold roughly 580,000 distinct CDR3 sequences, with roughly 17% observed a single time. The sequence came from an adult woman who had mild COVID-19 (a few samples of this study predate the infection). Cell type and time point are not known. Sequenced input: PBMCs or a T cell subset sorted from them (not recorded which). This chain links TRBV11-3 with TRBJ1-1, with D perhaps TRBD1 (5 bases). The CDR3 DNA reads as TGTGCCAGCAGCTTAGATGGAAGGGGCGGTAACACTGAAGCTTTCTTT. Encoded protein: CASSLDGRGGNTEAFF.